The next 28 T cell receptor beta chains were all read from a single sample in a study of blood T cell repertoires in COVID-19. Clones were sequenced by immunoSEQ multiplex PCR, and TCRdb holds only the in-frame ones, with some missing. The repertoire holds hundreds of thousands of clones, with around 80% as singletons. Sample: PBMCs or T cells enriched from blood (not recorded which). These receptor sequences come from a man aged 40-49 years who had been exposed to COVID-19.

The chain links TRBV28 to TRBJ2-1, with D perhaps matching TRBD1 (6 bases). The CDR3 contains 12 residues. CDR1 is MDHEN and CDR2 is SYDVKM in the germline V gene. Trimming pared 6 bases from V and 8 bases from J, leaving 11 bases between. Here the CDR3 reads CASSRTGYEQFF. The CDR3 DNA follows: TGTGCCAGCAGCCGCACAGGGTATGAGCAGTTCTTC.

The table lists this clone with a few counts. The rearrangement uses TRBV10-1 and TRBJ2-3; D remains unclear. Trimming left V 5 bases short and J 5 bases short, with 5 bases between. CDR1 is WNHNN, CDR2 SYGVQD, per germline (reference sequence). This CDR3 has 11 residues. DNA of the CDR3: TGCGCCAGCAGTACTGGAGATACGCAGTATTTT. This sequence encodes CASSTGDTQYF.

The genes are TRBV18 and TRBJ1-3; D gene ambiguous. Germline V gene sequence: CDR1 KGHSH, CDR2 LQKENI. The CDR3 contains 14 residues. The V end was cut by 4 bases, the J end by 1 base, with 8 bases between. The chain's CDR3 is CASSRIRSGNTIYF. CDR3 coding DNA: TGTGCCAGCTCACGAATCCGGTCTGGAAACACCATATATTTT.

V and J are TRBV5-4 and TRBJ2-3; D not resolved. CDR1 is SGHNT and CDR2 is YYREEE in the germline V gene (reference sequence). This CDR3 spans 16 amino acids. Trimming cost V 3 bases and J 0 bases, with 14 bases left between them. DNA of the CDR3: TGTGCCAGCAGCTCCGGCGGTAGTAGCAGCACAGATACGCAGTATTTT. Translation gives CASSSGGSSSTDTQYF.

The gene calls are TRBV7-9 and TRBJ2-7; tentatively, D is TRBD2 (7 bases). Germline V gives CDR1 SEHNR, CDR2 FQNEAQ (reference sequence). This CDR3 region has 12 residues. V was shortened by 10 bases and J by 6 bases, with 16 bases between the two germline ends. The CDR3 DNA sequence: TGTGCCACCACATACAGGGAGGGCGAGCAGTACTTC. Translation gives CATTYREGEQYF.

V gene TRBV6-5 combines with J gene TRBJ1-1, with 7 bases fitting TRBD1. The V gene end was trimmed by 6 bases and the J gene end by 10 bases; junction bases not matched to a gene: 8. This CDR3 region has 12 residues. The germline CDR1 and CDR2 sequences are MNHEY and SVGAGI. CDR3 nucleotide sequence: TGTGCCAGCAGACAGGGGTCGGGGAGAGCTTTCTTT. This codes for CASRQGSGRAFF.

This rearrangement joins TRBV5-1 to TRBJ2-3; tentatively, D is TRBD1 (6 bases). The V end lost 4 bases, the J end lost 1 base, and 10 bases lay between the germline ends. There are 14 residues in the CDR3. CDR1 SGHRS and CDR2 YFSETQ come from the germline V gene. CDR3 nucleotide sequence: TGCGCCAGCAGCCCCGGGACACGCACAGATACGCAGTATTTT. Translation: CASSPGTRTDTQYF. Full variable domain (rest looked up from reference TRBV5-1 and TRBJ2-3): KAGVTQTPRYLIKTRGQQVTLSCSPISGHRSVSWYQQTPGQGLQFLFEYFSETQRNKGNFPGRFSGRQFSNSRSEMNVSTLELGDSALYLCASSPGTRTDTQYFGPGTRLTVL.

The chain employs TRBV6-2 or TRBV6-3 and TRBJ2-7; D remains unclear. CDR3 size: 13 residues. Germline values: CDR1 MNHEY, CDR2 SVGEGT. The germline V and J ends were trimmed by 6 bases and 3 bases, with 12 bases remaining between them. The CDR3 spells CASSPTLFYEQYF. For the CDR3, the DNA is TGTGCCAGCAGCCCGACTCTATTCTACGAGCAGTACTTC.

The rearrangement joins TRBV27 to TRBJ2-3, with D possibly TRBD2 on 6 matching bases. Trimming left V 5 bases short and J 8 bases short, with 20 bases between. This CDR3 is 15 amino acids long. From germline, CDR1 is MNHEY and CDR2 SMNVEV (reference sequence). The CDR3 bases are TGTGCCAGCAGTACTTACGGGGAGGCCAAGGGTACGCAGTATTTT. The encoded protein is CASSTYGEAKGTQYF.

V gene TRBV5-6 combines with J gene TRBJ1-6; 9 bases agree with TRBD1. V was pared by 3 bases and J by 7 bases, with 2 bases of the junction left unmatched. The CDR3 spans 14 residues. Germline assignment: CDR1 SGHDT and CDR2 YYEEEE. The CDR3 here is CASSSGQGNSPLHF. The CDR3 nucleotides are TGTGCCAGCAGCTCGGGACAGGGCAATTCACCCCTCCACTTT. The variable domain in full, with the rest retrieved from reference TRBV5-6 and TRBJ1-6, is DAGVTQSPTHLIKTRGQQVTLRCSPKSGHDTVSWYQQALGQGPQFIFQYYEEEERQRGNFPDRFSGHQFPNYSSELNVNALLLGDSALYLCASSSGQGNSPLHFGNGTRLTVT.

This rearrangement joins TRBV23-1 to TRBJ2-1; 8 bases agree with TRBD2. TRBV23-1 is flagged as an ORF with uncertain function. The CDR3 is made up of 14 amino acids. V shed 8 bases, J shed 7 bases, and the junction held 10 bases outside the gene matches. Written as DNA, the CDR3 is TGCGCCAGCTTACCAGCGGGGGAGGAGAATGAGCAGTTCTTC. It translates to CASLPAGEENEQFF.

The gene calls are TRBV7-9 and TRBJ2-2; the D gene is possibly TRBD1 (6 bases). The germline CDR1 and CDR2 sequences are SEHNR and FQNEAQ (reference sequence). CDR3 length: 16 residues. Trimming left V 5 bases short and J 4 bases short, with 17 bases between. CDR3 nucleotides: TGTGCCAGCAGCGATACTAGGGGGAGTGGCACCGGGGAGCTGTTTTTT. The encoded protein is CASSDTRGSGTGELFF. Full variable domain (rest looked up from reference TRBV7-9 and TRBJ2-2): DTGVSQNPRHKITKRGQNVTFRCDPISEHNRLYWYRQTLGQGPEFLTYFQNEAQLEKSRLLSDRFSAERPKGSFSTLEIQRTEQGDSAMYLCASSDTRGSGTGELFFGEGSRLTVL.

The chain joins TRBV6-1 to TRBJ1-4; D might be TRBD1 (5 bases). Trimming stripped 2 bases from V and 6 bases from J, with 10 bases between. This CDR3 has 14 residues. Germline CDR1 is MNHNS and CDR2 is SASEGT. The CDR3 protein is CASSESGLDEKLFF. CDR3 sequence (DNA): TGTGCCAGCAGTGAATCAGGGTTGGATGAAAAACTGTTTTTT.

The CDR3 reads CASSPGTPKETQYF. The CDR3 DNA reads TGCGCCAGCAGCCCCGGGACACCTAAAGAGACCCAGTACTTC. The V and J genes are TRBV5-1 and TRBJ2-5, with a weak D call TRBD1 (6 bases). The CDR3 runs 14 residues. The V end was cut by 4 bases, the J end by 3 bases, with 13 bases between. Germline CDR1 is SGHRS and CDR2 is YFSETQ.

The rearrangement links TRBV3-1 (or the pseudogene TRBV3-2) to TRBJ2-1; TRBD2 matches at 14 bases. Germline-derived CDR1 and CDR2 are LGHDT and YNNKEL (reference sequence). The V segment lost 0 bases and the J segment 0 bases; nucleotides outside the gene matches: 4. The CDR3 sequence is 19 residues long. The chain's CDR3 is CASSQERLAGGLSYNEQFF. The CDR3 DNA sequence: TGTGCCAGCAGCCAAGAAAGACTAGCGGGAGGGCTCTCCTACAATGAGCAGTTCTTC.

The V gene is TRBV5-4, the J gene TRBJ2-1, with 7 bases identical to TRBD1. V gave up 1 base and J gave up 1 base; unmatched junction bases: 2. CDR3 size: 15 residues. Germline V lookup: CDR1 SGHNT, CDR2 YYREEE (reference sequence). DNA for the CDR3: TGTGCCAGCAGCTTGAACAGGGGATCCTACAATGAGCAGTTCTTC. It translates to CASSLNRGSYNEQFF.

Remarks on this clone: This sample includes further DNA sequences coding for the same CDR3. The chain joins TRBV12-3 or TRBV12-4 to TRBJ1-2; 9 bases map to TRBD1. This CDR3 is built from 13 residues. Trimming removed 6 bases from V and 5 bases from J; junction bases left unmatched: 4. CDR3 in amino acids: CASSLTGGYGYTF. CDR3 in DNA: TGTGCCAGCAGCCTGACAGGGGGGTATGGCTACACCTTC.

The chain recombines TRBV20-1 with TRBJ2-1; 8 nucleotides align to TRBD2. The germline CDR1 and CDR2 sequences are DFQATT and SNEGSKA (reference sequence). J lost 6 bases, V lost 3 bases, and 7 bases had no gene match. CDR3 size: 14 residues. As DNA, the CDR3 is TGCAGTGCTAGTTTAGCGGGAAGGGCCAATGAGCAGTTCTTC. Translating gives CSASLAGRANEQFF.

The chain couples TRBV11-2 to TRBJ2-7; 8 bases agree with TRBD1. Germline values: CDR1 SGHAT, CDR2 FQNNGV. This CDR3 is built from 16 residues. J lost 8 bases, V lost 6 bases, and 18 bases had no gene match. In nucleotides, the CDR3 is TGTGCCAGCAGTTCCCTTGCGTCAGGGGGCTTCGGTAAGCAGTACTTC. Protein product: CASSSLASGGFGKQYF.

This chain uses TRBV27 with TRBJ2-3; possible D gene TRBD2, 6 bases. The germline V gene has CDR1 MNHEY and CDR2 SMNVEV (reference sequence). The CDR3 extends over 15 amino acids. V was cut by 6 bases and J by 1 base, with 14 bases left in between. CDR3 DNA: TGTGCCAGCAGCCTTAAACCGGGGGGCACAGATACGCAGTATTTT. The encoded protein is CASSLKPGGTDTQYF.

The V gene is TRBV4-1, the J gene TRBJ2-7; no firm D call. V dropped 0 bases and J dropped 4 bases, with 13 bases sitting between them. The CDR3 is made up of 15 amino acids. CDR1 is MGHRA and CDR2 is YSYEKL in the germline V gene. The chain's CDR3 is CASSQDSTAVYEQYF. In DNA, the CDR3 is TGCGCCAGCAGCCAAGATTCAACCGCGGTTTACGAGCAGTACTTC.

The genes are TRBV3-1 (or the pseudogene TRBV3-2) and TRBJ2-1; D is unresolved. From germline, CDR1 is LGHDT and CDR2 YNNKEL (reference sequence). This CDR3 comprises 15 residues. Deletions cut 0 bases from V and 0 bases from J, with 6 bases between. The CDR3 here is CASSQEFRSYNEQFF. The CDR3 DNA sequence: TGTGCCAGCAGCCAAGAATTTCGCTCCTACAATGAGCAGTTCTTC.

This CDR3 reads CATSDTRGGKGTGELFF. In DNA, the CDR3 is TGTGCCACCAGTGACACTAGAGGGGGTAAGGGGACCGGGGAGCTGTTTTTT. The gene calls are TRBV24-1 and TRBJ2-2; D is possibly TRBD1 (6 bases). The CDR3 has 17 amino acids. The germline V gene has CDR1 KGHDR and CDR2 SFDVKD. Trimming took 4 bases from V and 5 from J, leaving 19 bases between them.

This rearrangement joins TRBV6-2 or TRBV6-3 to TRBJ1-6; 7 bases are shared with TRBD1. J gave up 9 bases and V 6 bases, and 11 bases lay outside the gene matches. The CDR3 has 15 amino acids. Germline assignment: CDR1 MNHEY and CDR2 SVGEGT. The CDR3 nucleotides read TGTGCCAGCAGCCGACCTGACAGGGAAATTTCACCCCTCCACTTT. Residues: CASSRPDREISPLHF.

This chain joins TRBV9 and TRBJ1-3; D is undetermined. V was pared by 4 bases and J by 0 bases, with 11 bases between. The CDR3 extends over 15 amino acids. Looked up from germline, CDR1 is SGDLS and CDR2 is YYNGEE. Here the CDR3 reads CASSPRQASGNTIYF. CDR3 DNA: TGTGCCAGCAGCCCTCGCCAGGCCTCTGGAAACACCATATATTTT.

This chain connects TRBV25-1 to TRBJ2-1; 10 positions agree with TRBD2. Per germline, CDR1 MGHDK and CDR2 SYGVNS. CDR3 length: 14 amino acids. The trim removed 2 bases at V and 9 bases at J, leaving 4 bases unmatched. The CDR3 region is CASSEVAGGGEQFF. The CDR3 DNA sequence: TGTGCCAGCAGTGAAGTAGCGGGAGGCGGTGAGCAGTTCTTC.

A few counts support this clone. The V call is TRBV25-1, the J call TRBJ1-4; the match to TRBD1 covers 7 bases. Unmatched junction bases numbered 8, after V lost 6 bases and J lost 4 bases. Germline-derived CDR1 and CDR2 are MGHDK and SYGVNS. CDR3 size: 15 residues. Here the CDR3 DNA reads TGTGCCAGCAGCCAAACAGGGGTGATTAATGAAAAACTGTTTTTT. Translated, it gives CASSQTGVINEKLFF.

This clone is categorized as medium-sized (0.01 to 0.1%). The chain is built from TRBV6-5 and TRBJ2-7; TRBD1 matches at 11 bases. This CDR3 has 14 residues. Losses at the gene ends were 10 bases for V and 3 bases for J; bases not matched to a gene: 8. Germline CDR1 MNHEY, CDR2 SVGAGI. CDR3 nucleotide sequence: TGTGCCATCTCCCCCGGGACAGGGGGCTACGAGCAGTACTTC. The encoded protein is CAISPGTGGYEQYF.